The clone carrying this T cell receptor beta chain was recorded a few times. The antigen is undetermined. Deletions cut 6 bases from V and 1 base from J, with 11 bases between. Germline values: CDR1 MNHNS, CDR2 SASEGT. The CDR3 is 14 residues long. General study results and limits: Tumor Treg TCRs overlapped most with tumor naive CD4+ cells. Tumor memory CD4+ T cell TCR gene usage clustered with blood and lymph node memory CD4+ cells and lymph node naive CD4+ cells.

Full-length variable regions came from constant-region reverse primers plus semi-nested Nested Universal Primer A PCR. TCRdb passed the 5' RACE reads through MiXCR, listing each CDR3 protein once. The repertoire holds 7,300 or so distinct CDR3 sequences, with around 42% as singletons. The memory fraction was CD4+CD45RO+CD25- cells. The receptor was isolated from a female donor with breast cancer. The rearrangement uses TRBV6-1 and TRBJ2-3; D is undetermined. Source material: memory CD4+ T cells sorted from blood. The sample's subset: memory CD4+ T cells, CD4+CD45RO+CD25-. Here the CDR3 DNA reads TGTGCCAGCAGGGCCTCGGTAGGCACAGATACGCAGTATTTT. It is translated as CASRASVGTDTQYF.